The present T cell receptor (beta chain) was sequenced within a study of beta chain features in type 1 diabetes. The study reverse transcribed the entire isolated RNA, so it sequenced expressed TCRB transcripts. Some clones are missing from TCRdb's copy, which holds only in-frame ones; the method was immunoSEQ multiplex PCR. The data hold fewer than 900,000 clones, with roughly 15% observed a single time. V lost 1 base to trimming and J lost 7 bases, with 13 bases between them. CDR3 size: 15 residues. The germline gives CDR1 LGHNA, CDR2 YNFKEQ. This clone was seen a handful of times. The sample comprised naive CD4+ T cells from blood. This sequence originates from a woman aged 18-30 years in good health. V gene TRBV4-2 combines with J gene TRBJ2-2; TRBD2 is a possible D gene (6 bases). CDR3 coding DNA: TGTGCCAGCAGCCAAGGGGGACGGGAGATCGGGGAGCTGTTTTTT. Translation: CASSQGGREIGELFF.